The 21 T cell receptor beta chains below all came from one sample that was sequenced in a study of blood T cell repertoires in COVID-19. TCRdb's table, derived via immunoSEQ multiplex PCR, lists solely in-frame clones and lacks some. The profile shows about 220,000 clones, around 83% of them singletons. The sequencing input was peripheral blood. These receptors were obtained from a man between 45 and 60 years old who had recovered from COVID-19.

The DNA for the CDR3 is TGTGCCAGTCGCGGGCGGACAGGGGGAAACACCATATATTTT. Translated, it gives CASRGRTGGNTIYF. The V and J genes are TRBV19 and TRBJ1-3; TRBD1 aligns across 8 bases. The junction had 7 bases not matched to a gene; V was cut back by 8 bases and J by 4 bases. Germline CDR1 is LNHDA and CDR2 is SQIVND (reference sequence). The CDR3 is 14 residues long. Looking up the rest from reference TRBV19 and TRBJ1-3 gives the full variable domain: DGGITQSPKYLFRKEGQNVTLSCEQNLNHDAMYWYRQDPGQGLRLIYYSQIVNDFQKGDIAEGYSVSREKKESFPLTVTSAQKNPTAFYLCASRGRTGGNTIYFGEGSWLTVV.

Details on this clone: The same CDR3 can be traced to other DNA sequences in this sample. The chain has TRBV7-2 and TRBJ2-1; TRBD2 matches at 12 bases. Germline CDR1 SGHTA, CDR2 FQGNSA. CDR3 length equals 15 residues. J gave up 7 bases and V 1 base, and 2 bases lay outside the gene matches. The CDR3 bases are TGTGCCAGCAGCTTAGAACTAGCGGGAGGTAATGAGCAGTTCTTC. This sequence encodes CASSLELAGGNEQFF.

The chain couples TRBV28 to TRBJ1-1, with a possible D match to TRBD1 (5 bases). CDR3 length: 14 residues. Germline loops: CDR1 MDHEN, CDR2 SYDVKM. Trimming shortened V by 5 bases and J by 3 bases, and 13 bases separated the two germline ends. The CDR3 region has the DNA TGTGCCAGCAGTGGGGAGGGGTGGGACACTGAAGCTTTCTTT. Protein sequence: CASSGEGWDTEAFF.

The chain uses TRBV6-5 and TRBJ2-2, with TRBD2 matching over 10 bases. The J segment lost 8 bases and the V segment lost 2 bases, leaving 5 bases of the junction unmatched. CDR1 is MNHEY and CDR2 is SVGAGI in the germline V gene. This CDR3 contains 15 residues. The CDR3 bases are TGTGCCAGCAGTTACCGACCTAGCGGGAGAGGGGAGCTGTTTTTT. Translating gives CASSYRPSGRGELFF.

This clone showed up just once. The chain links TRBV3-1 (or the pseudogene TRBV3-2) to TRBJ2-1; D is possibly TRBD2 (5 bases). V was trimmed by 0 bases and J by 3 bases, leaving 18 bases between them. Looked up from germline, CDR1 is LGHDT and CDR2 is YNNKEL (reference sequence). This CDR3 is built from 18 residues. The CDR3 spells CASSQDSSGQRFYNEQFF. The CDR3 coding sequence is TGTGCCAGCAGCCAAGATTCCAGTGGTCAGCGGTTCTACAATGAGCAGTTCTTC.

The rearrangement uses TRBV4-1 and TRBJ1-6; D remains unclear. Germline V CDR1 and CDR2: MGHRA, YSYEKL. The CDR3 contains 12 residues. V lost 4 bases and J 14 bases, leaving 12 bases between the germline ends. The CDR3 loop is CASSLGSDTLHF. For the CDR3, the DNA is TGCGCCAGCAGCCTTGGGAGCGATACCCTCCACTTT.

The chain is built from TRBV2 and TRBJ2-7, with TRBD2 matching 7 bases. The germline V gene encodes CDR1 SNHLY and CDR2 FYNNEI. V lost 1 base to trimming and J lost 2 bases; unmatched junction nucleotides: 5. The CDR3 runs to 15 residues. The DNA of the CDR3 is TGTGCCAGCAGTGAAGGCGGGAGCCCTACCTACGAGCAGTACTTC. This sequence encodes CASSEGGSPTYEQYF.

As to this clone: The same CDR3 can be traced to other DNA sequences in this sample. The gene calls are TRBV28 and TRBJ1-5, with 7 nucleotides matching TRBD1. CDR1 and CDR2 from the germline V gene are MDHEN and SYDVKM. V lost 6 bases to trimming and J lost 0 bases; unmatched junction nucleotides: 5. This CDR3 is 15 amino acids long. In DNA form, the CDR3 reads TGTGCCAGCAGCCCGGGACAGTATAGCAATCAGCCCCAGCATTTT. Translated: CASSPGQYSNQPQHF.

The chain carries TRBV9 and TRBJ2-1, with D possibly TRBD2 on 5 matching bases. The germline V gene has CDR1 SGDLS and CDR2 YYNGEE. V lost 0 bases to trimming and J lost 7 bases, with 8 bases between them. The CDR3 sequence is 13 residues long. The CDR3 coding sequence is TGTGCCAGCAGCGTAGCGACGGGGAATGAGCAGTTCTTC. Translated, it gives CASSVATGNEQFF.

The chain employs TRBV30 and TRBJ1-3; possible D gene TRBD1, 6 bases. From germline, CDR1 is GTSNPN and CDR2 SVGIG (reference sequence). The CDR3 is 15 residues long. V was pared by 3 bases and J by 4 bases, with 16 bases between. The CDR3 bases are TGTGCCTGGAGGCCGAACAGGGTGTACGGAAACACCATATATTTT. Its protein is CAWRPNRVYGNTIYF.

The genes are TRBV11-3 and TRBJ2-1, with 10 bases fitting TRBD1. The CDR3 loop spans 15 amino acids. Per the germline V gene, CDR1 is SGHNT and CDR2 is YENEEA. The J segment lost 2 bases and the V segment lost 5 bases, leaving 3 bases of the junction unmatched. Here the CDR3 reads CASSNDRGPYNEQFF. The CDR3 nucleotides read TGTGCCAGCAGCAACGACAGGGGGCCCTACAATGAGCAGTTCTTC.

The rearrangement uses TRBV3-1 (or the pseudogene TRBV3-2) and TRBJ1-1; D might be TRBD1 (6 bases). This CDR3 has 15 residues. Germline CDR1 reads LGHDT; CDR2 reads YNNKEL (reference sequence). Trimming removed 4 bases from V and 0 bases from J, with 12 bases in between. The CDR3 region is CASSPTDSMNTEAFF. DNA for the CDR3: TGTGCCAGCAGCCCAACGGACAGCATGAACACTGAAGCTTTCTTT.

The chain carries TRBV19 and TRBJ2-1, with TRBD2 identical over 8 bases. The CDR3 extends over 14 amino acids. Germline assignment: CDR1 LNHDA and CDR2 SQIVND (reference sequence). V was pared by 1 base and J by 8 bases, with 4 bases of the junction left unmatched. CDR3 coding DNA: TGTGCCAGTAGTATAGGAGCGGGAGACTATGAGCAGTTCTTC. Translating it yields CASSIGAGDYEQFF.

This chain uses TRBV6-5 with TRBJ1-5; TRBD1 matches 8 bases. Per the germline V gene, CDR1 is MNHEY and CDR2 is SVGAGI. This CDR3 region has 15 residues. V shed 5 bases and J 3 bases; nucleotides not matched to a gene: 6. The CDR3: CASSPGTGDNQPQHF. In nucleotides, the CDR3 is TGTGCCAGCAGTCCCGGGACAGGAGACAATCAGCCCCAGCATTTT.

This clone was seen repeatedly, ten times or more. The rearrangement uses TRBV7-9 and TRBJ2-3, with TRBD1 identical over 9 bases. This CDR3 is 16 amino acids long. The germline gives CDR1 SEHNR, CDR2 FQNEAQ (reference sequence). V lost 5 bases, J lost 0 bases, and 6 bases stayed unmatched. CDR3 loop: CASSGQGFGSTDTQYF. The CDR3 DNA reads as TGTGCCAGCAGCGGACAGGGGTTCGGGAGCACAGATACGCAGTATTTT.

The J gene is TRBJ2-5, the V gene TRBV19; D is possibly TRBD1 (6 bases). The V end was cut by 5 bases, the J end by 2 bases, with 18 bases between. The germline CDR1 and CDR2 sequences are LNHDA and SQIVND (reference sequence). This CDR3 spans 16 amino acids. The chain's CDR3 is CASSPAPDRNQETQYF. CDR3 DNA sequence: TGTGCCAGTAGTCCAGCCCCCGACAGGAATCAAGAGACCCAGTACTTC.

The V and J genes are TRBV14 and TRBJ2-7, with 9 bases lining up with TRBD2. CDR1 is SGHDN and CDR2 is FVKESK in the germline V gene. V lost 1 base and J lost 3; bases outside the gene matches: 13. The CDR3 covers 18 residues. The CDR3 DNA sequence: TGTGCCAGCAGCCAAGGGTCCTCCGGGACGCGGGGGGGCTACGAGCAGTACTTC. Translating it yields CASSQGSSGTRGGYEQYF.

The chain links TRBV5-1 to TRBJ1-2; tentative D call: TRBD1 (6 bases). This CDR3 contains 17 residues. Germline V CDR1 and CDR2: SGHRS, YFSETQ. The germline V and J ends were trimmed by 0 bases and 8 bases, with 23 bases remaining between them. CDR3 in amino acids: CASSLDWGPSTTNGYTF. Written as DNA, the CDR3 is TGCGCCAGCAGCTTGGACTGGGGGCCGTCCACAACTAACGGCTACACCTTC.

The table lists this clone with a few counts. CDR3 sequence (DNA): TGTGCCAGCAGGCCTGGACAGGGAAATTCACCCCTCCACTTT. Translation gives CASRPGQGNSPLHF. The V gene is TRBV28, the J gene TRBJ1-6; 8 nucleotides line up with TRBD1. The J segment lost 7 bases and the V segment lost 6 bases, leaving 5 bases of the junction unmatched. This CDR3 has 14 residues. Per germline, CDR1 MDHEN and CDR2 SYDVKM.

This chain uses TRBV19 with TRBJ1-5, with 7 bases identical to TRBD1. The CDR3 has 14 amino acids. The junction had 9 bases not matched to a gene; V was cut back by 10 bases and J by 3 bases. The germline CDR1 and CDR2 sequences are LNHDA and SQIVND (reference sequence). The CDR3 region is CATLDRASNQPQHF. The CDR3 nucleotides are TGTGCCACCTTAGACAGGGCCTCCAATCAGCCCCAGCATTTT.

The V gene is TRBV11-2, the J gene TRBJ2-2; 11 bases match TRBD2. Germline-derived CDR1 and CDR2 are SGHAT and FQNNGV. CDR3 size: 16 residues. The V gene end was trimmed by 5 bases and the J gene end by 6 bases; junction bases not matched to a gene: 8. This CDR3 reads CASSRTSGSTAGELFF. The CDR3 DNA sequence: TGTGCCAGCAGCCGAACTAGCGGGAGTACGGCCGGGGAGCTGTTTTTT.